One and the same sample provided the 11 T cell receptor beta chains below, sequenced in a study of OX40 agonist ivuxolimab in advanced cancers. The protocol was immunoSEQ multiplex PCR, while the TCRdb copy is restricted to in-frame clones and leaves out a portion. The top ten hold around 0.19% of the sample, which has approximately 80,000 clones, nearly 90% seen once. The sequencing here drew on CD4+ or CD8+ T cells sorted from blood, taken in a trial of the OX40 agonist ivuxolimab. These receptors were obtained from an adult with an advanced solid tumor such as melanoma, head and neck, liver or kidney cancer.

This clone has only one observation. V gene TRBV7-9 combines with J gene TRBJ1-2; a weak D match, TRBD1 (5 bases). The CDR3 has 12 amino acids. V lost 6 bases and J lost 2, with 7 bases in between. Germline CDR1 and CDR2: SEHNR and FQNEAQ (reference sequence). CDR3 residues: CASSPGNYGYTF. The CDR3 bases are TGTGCCAGCAGTCCAGGGAACTATGGCTACACCTTC.

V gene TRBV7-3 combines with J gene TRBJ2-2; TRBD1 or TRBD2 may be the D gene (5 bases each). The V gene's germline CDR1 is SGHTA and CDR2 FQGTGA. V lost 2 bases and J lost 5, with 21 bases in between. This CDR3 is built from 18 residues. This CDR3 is CASSLQGDGTPGTGELFF. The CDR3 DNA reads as TGTGCCAGCAGCTTACAAGGGGACGGTACCCCTGGGACCGGGGAGCTGTTTTTT.

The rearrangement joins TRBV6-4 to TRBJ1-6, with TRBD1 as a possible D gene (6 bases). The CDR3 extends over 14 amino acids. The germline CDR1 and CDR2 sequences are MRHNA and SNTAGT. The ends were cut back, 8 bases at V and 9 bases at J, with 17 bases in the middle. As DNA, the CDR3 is TGTGCCAGCGGTCCTGGGGGGGGCGGTTCACCCCTCCACTTT. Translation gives CASGPGGGGSPLHF.

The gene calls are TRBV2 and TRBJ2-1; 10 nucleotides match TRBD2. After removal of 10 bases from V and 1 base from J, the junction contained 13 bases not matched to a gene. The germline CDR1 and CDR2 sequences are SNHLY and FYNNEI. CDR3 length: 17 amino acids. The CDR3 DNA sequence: TGTGCCACCCTCGCAGGAGCGGGGGGGCCTTCCTACAATGAGCAGTTCTTC. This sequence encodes CATLAGAGGPSYNEQFF.

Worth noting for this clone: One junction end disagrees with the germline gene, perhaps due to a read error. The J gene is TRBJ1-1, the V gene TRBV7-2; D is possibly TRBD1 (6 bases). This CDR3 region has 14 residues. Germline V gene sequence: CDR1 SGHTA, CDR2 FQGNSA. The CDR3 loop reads CASRLGRDMGQAFF. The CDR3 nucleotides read TGTGCCAGCAGATTAGGAAGGGACATGGGGCAAGCTTTCTTT.

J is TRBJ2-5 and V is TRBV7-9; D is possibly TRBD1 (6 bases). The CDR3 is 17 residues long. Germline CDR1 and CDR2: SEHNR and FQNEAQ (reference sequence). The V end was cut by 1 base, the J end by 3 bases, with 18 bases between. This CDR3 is CASSLGDRSILKETQYF. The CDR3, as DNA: TGTGCCAGCAGCTTAGGTGACAGGTCGATACTTAAAGAGACCCAGTACTTC.

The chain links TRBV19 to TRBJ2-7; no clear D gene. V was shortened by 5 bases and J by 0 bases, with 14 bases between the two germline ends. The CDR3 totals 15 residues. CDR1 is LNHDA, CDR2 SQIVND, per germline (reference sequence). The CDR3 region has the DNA TGTGCCAGTAGTTCGATACAAGATAGCTCCTACGAGCAGTACTTC. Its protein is CASSSIQDSSYEQYF. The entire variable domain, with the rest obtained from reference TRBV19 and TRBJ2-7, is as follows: DGGITQSPKYLFRKEGQNVTLSCEQNLNHDAMYWYRQDPGQGLRLIYYSQIVNDFQKGDIAEGYSVSREKKESFPLTVTSAQKNPTAFYLCASSSIQDSSYEQYFGPGTRLTVT.

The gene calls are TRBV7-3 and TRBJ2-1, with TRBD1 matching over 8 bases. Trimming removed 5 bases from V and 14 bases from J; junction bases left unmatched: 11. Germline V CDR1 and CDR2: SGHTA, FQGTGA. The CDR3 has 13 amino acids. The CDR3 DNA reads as TGTGCCAGCAGCACTCGGGACAGGCCCGTGGAGTTCTTC. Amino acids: CASSTRDRPVEFF.

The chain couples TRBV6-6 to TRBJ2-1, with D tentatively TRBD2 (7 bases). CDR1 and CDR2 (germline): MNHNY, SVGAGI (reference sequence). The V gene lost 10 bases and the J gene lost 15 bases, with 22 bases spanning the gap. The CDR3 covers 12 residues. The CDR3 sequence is CATGEGGPTTFF. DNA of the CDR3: TGTGCCACCGGAGAGGGGGGGCCCACGACGTTCTTC.

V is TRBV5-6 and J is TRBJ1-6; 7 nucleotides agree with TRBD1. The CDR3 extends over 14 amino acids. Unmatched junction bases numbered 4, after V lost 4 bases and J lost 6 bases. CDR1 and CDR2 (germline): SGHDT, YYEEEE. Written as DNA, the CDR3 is TGTGCCAGCAGCCGGGACAGTTTTAATTCACCCCTCCACTTT. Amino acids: CASSRDSFNSPLHF.

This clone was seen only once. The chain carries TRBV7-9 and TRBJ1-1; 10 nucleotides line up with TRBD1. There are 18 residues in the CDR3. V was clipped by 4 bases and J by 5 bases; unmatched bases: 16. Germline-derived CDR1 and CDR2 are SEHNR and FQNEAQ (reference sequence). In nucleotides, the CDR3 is TGTGCCAGCAGCTCCCCGGACAGGGGGGCTCGAACAACTACTGAAGCTTTCTTT. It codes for CASSSPDRGARTTTEAFF. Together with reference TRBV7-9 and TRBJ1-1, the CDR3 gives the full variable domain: DTGVSQNPRHKITKRGQNVTFRCDPISEHNRLYWYRQTLGQGPEFLTYFQNEAQLEKSRLLSDRFSAERPKGSFSTLEIQRTEQGDSAMYLCASSSPDRGARTTTEAFFGQGTRLTVV.